The 20 T cell receptor beta chains below all came from one sample that was sequenced in a study of post-analysis software for immune sequencing data. Built from TCR beta cDNA, the libraries had unique molecular identifiers in them. MiXCR was run by TCRdb on the PCR reads, yielding one entry per CDR3 protein. Counted here are roughly 600,000 distinct CDR3 sequences, about 40% occurring once; the ten biggest clones make up under 2%. These receptors have no identified antigens. Overall study results and limits: Compared with controls, patients had more of about five TRBV segments, including TRBV5-6, TRBV5-1 and TRBV20-1.

Material for sequencing was blood. The receptors were sampled from a girl aged 5 to 17 with multiple sclerosis.

The rearrangement uses TRBV24-1 and TRBJ2-1; maybe TRBD2 (6 bases). The V gene lost 4 bases and the J gene lost 6 bases, with 12 bases spanning the gap. CDR3 length: 14 amino acids. CDR1 is KGHDR, CDR2 SFDVKD, per germline. This chain's CDR3 is CATSDPGVSNEQFF. CDR3 DNA sequence: TGTGCCACCAGTGACCCGGGAGTAAGCAATGAGCAGTTCTTC.

The rearrangement links TRBV7-6 to TRBJ2-6; D unclear. Germline-derived CDR1 and CDR2 are SGHVS and FNYEAQ. The CDR3 runs 15 residues. V lost 5 bases to trimming and J lost 0 bases, with 8 bases between them. The CDR3 DNA reads as TGTGCCAGCAGCCCGCAGCCCTCTGGGGCCAACGTCCTGACTTTC. Protein product: CASSPQPSGANVLTF.

The table lists this clonotype with many counts. This rearrangement joins TRBV12-3 or TRBV12-4 to TRBJ2-5; no firm D call. Trimming removed 5 bases from V and 7 bases from J, with 8 bases in between. The CDR3 is made up of 11 amino acids. CDR3 region: CASSTSLTQYF. DNA for the CDR3: TGTGCCAGCAGTACCAGCCTGACCCAGTACTTC.

The genes are TRBV6-5 and TRBJ1-1; D call uncertain. The CDR3 runs to 13 residues. V was trimmed by 5 bases and J by 1 base, leaving 8 bases between them. CDR1 and CDR2 from the germline V gene are MNHEY and SVGAGI. In DNA form, the CDR3 reads TGTGCCAGCAGTCCAGCCCCGAACACTGAAGCTTTCTTT. This codes for CASSPAPNTEAFF.

V usage is TRBV6-4 and J usage is TRBJ2-1; unclear D gene. The CDR3 loop spans 16 amino acids. Trimming stripped 3 bases from V and 0 bases from J, with 12 bases between. Germline V CDR1 and CDR2: MRHNA, SNTAGT. The CDR3 spells CASSDSARSSYNEQFF. The CDR3 DNA reads TGTGCCAGCAGTGATTCCGCGAGGTCCTCCTACAATGAGCAGTTCTTC.

The gene calls are TRBV7-3 and TRBJ1-3; no firm D call. The CDR3 sequence is 13 residues long. Germline-derived CDR1 and CDR2 are SGHTA and FQGTGA. V was pared by 4 bases and J by 3 bases, with 7 bases between. CDR3 coding DNA: TGTGCCAGCAGCTCCTTTGATGGAAACACCATATATTTT. It encodes CASSSFDGNTIYF.

This clonotype was detected only a few times. The chain employs TRBV4-1 and TRBJ2-3; 10 nucleotides align to TRBD1. The CDR3 has 20 residues. Losses at the gene ends were 3 bases for V and 8 bases for J; bases not matched to a gene: 23. Germline V CDR1 and CDR2: MGHRA, YSYEKL. CDR3 region: CASSQKPPFRGQGTSATQYF. In nucleotides, the CDR3 is TGCGCCAGCAGCCAGAAGCCGCCTTTCCGGGGACAGGGGACGTCGGCTACGCAGTATTTT.

The chain has TRBV7-9 and TRBJ2-7; no definite D call. The germline V gene has CDR1 SEHNR and CDR2 FQNEAQ (reference sequence). The CDR3 runs 11 residues. The V end was cut by 3 bases, the J end by 5 bases, with 5 bases between. The CDR3 nucleotides are TGTGCCAGCAGCTTTTCTAACGAGCAGTACTTC. It yields the protein CASSFSNEQYF.

This clonotype came up a few times. This chain uses TRBV12-3 or TRBV12-4 with TRBJ1-2; D is uncertain. This CDR3 has 12 residues. Deletions cut 3 bases from V and 7 bases from J, with 9 bases between. In DNA, the CDR3 is TGTGCCAGCAGTTTCCGGGTGGCTGGCTACACCTTC. This sequence encodes CASSFRVAGYTF.

This rearrangement joins TRBV12-3 or TRBV12-4 to TRBJ1-2; D unresolved. Deletions cut 1 base from V and 8 bases from J, with 2 bases between. The CDR3 runs 10 residues. CDR3 in amino acids: CASSLEGYTF. CDR3 DNA sequence: TGTGCCAGCAGTTTAGAGGGCTACACCTTC.

This rearrangement joins TRBV20-1 to TRBJ2-1; TRBD1 might be the D (5 bases). The CDR3 totals 14 residues. V shed 3 bases and J shed 0 bases, with 9 bases lying between them. Germline loops: CDR1 DFQATT, CDR2 SNEGSKA (reference sequence). The CDR3 coding sequence is TGCAGTGCTAGGGACACAAGCTCCTACAATGAGCAGTTCTTC. Amino acid sequence: CSARDTSSYNEQFF.

CDR3 in amino acids: CASTPTGTRNPSEQFF. The CDR3 DNA follows: TGTGCCAGCACCCCCACCGGGACTAGAAACCCTAGTGAGCAGTTCTTC. V gene TRBV9 combines with J gene TRBJ2-1; 8 bases are shared with TRBD2. Germline lookup yields CDR1 SGDLS and CDR2 YYNGEE. V trimming: 6 bases; J trimming: 9 bases; junction bases outside the gene matches: 17. CDR3 length equals 16 residues.

This chain uses TRBV11-2 with TRBJ2-5; TRBD2 matches 15 bases. Gene TRBJ2-7 matches the end of the DNA better, so the J call may be wrong. CDR3 length equals 15 residues. Germline assignment: CDR1 SGHAT and CDR2 FQNNGV. DNA of the CDR3: TGTGCCAGCAGCGGACTAGCGGGAGGGCCCTACGAGCAGTACTTC. Its protein product is CASSGLAGGPYEQYF.

This chain joins TRBV9 and TRBJ2-7; 7 bases line up with TRBD1. After removal of 4 bases from V and 2 bases from J, the junction contained 9 bases not matched to a gene. The germline CDR1 and CDR2 sequences are SGDLS and YYNGEE. CDR3 length: 15 residues. Written as DNA, the CDR3 is TGTGCCAGCAGCACCCGGACAGGCGTCGCCTACGAGCAGTACTTC. The encoded protein is CASSTRTGVAYEQYF.

This clonotype was seen repeatedly, ten times or more. The junction departs from germline at one end; a sequencing error may be responsible. The rearrangement links TRBV12-3 or TRBV12-4 to TRBJ2-3, with 9 bases that match TRBD1. This CDR3 contains 14 residues. CDR3 bases: TGCGCCAGCAGCTTGCGCGACAGGGGGGATACGCAGTATTTT. Translated: CASSLRDRGDTQYF.

This clonotype was detected only a few times. Here the CDR3 reads CASSLLMDQETQYF. The CDR3 bases are TGTGCCAGCAGTTTATTGATGGACCAAGAGACCCAGTACTTC. The chain employs TRBV12-3 or TRBV12-4 and TRBJ2-5; D ambiguous. The CDR3 spans 14 residues. V lost 2 bases to trimming and J lost 0 bases, with 7 bases between them.

This clonotype was seen more than once but under ten times. The rearrangement joins TRBV20-1 to TRBJ2-1, with a tentative D call TRBD2 (6 bases). Between the trimmed V and J ends, which lost 0 bases and 4 bases, there was a span of 13 bases. This CDR3 is built from 15 residues. CDR1 is DFQATT and CDR2 is SNEGSKA in the germline V gene (reference sequence). The CDR3 DNA reads as TGCAGTGCTAGAGATCCAGCCGGAGGGTACAATGAGCAGTTCTTC. Its protein product is CSARDPAGGYNEQFF.

The V call is TRBV7-8, the J call TRBJ1-1; TRBD1 might be the D (5 bases). The germline gives CDR1 SGHVS, CDR2 FQNEAQ. The CDR3 length is 12 residues. V lost 8 bases and J lost 10, with 17 bases in between. CDR3 nucleotides: TGTGCCAGCTCCTCCGGGGCTTGGGGAGCTTTCTTT. This codes for CASSSGAWGAFF.

The CDR3, as DNA: TGCAGTGCTCTCCGGCACAGGGTCTCAAGCACAGATACGCAGTATTTT. Translation: CSALRHRVSSTDTQYF. J is TRBJ2-3 and V is TRBV20-1; perhaps TRBD1 as D (6 bases). Trimming shortened V by 5 bases and J by 0 bases, and 18 bases separated the two germline ends. The CDR3 contains 16 residues. Germline V gene lookup returns CDR1 DFQATT and CDR2 SNEGSKA (reference sequence).

A few counts support this clonotype. The chain combines TRBV12-3 or TRBV12-4 with TRBJ2-7; 9 nucleotides align to TRBD1. There are 13 residues in the CDR3. Germline trimming cut 4 bases from V and 7 bases from J; bases unmatched to any gene: 5. The CDR3 spells CASSSRQGGEQYF. The CDR3 bases are TGTGCCAGCAGTTCCCGACAGGGGGGAGAGCAGTACTTC.